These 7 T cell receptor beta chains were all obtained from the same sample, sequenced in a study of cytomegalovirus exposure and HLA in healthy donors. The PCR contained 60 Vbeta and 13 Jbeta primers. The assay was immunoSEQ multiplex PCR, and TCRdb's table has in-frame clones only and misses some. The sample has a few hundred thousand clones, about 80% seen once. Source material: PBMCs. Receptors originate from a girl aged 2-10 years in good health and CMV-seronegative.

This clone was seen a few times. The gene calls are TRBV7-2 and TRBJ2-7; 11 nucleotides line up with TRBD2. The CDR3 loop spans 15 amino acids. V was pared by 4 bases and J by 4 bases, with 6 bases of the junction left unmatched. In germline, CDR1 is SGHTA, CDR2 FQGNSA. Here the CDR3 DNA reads TGTGCCAGCAGCTCCGCTAGCGGGGGGTTGTACGAGCAGTACTTC. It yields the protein CASSSASGGLYEQYF.

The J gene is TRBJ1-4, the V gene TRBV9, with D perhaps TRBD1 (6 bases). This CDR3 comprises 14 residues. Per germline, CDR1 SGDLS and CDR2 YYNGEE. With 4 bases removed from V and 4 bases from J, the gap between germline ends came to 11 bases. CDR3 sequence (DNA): TGTGCCAGCAGCATAGGACAGATTAATGAAAAACTGTTTTTT. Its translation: CASSIGQINEKLFF. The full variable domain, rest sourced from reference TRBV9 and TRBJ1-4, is DSGVTQTPKHLITATGQRVTLRCSPRSGDLSVYWYQQSLDQGLQFLIQYYNGEERAKGNILERFSAQQFPDLHSELNLSSLELGDSALYFCASSIGQINEKLFFGSGTQLSVL.

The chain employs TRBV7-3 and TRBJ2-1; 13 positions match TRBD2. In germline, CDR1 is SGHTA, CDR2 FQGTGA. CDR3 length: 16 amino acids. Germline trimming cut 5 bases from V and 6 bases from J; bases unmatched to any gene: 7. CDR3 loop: CASSPTGLAGVNEQFF. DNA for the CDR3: TGTGCCAGCAGCCCGACCGGACTAGCGGGGGTCAATGAGCAGTTCTTC. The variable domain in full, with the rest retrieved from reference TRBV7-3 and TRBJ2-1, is GAGVSQTPSNKVTEKGKYVELRCDPISGHTALYWYRQSLGQGPEFLIYFQGTGAADDSGLPNDRFFAVRPEGSVSTLKIQRTERGDSAVYLCASSPTGLAGVNEQFFGPGTRLTVL.

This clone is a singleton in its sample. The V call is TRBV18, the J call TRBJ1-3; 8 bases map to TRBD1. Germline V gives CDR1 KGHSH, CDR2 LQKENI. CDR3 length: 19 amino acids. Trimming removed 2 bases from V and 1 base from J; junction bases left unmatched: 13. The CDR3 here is CASSPWLSTGVASGNTIYF. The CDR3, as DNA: TGTGCCAGCTCACCATGGCTTTCGACAGGGGTGGCTTCTGGAAACACCATATATTTT.

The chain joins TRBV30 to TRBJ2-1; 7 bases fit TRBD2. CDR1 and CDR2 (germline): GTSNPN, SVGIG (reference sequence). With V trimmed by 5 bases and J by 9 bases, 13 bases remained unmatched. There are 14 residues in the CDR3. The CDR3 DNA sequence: TGTGCCTGGTTCTCCGGGACTACACGATCTGAGCAGTTCTTC. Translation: CAWFSGTTRSEQFF.

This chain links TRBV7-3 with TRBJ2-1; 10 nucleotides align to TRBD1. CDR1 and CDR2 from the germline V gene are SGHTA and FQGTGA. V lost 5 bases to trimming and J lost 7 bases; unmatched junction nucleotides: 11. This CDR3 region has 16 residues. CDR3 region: CASSPPGQGFLNEQFF. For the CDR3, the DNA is TGTGCCAGCAGCCCCCCGGGACAGGGGTTTCTTAATGAGCAGTTCTTC.

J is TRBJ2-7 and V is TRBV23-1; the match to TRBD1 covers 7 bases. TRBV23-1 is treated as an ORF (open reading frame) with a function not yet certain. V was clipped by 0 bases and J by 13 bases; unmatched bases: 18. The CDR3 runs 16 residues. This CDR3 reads CASSQSRAPDREGDYF. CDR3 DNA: TGCGCCAGCAGTCAATCGCGAGCCCCCGACAGGGAAGGAGACTACTTC.